Following are 15 T cell receptor beta chains from one sample sequenced in a study of cytotoxic CD8 clonotypes in ibrutinib-treated CLL. Measured with immunoSEQ multiplex PCR; TCRdb has only the in-frame clones, and not every one. Seen here are over 45,000 clones, approximately 54% observed once, and the top ten hold more than 20%. This sample comprised PBMCs, obtained at disease progression, from a patient treated with ibrutinib. The receptors derive from a human donor with chronic lymphocytic leukemia.

This rearrangement joins TRBV7-8 to TRBJ2-7, with TRBD2 matching 15 bases. V lost 5 bases and J lost 4; bases outside the gene matches: 6. Germline loops: CDR1 SGHVS, CDR2 FQNEAQ. This CDR3 spans 16 amino acids. The CDR3 nucleotides are TGTGCCAGCAGCCAAGGACTAGCGGGAGGGAAGTACGAGCAGTACTTC. It translates to CASSQGLAGGKYEQYF. The full variable domain, with the rest looked up from reference TRBV7-8 and TRBJ2-7, is GAGVSQSPRYKVAKRGQDVALRCDPISGHVSLFWYQQALGQGPEFLTYFQNEAQLDKSGLPSDRFFAERPEGSVSTLKIQRTQQEDSAVYLCASSQGLAGGKYEQYFGPGTRLTVT.

The J gene is TRBJ2-2, the V gene TRBV7-2; 10 nucleotides match TRBD2. The CDR3 sequence is 15 residues long. Germline loops: CDR1 SGHTA, CDR2 FQGNSA. The V segment lost 3 bases and the J segment 7 bases; nucleotides outside the gene matches: 5. For the CDR3, the DNA is TGTGCCAGCAGCTTGAGCGGGGGGGCGAGCGGGGAGCTGTTTTTT. Translation: CASSLSGGASGELFF.

The genes are TRBV5-1 and TRBJ1-2, with TRBD1 as a possible D gene (5 bases). The germline V gene encodes CDR1 SGHRS and CDR2 YFSETQ. CDR3 length: 13 residues. Trimming left V 3 bases short and J 4 bases short, with 10 bases between. CDR3: CASSYDSTYGYTF. The CDR3 DNA sequence: TGCGCCAGCAGCTACGACAGTACCTATGGCTACACCTTC.

The genes are TRBV19 and TRBJ2-2; 7 positions agree with TRBD2. The CDR3 is made up of 15 amino acids. CDR1 LNHDA and CDR2 SQIVND come from the germline V gene (reference sequence). V shed 5 bases, J shed 4 bases, and the junction held 7 bases outside the gene matches. DNA for the CDR3: TGTGCCAGTAGTGCGCGGGAGCGAGGCACCGGGGAGCTGTTTTTT. Its protein is CASSARERGTGELFF.

The chain couples TRBV11-2 to TRBJ2-1; possibly TRBD2 for D (6 bases). Trimming took 6 bases from V and 4 from J, leaving 19 bases between them. CDR1 and CDR2 from the germline V gene are SGHAT and FQNNGV. The CDR3 contains 16 residues. Here the CDR3 DNA reads TGTGCCAGCAGAGGATTGCGGGATGGGGCATACAATGAGCAGTTCTTC. Protein sequence: CASRGLRDGAYNEQFF. The variable domain in full, completed from reference TRBV11-2 and TRBJ2-1, reads EAGVAQSPRYKIIEKRQSVAFWCNPISGHATLYWYQQILGQGPKLLIQFQNNGVVDDSQLPKDRFSAERLKGVDSTLKIQPAKLEDSAVYLCASRGLRDGAYNEQFFGPGTRLTVL.

This chain joins TRBV4-1 and TRBJ2-5, with 7 bases lining up with TRBD2. The trim removed 1 base at V and 4 bases at J, leaving 9 bases unmatched. This CDR3 has 16 residues. Looked up from germline, CDR1 is MGHRA and CDR2 is YSYEKL. The CDR3 loop is CASSQAQGGAGETQYF. The CDR3 DNA sequence: TGCGCCAGCAGCCAAGCTCAGGGAGGGGCAGGAGAGACCCAGTACTTC.

CDR3 in amino acids: CSVVSGGYTGELFF. CDR3 bases: TGCAGCGTTGTTAGCGGGGGGTACACCGGGGAGCTGTTTTTT. The rearrangement joins TRBV29-1 to TRBJ2-2; TRBD2 agrees at 10 bases. This CDR3 comprises 14 residues. Germline trimming cut 4 bases from V and 3 bases from J; bases unmatched to any gene: 2. Germline assignment: CDR1 SQVTM and CDR2 ANQGSEA.

J is TRBJ1-3 and V is TRBV30; the D is unclear. The CDR3 is 13 residues long. Germline V gene sequence: CDR1 GTSNPN, CDR2 SVGIG (reference sequence). DNA of the CDR3: TGTGCGGCGGACGGGAGCTCTGGAAACACCATATATTTT. This sequence encodes CAADGSSGNTIYF.

In its sample, this clone was seen a few times. The chain couples TRBV5-1 to TRBJ1-1; D unclear. Germline CDR1 is SGHRS and CDR2 is YFSETQ. This CDR3 is built from 14 residues. The V gene lost 0 bases and the J gene lost 1 base, with 7 bases spanning the gap. CDR3 amino acids: CASSLAWENTEAFF. DNA of the CDR3: TGCGCCAGCAGCTTGGCCTGGGAGAACACTGAAGCTTTCTTT.

This clone was detected only a few times. The chain recombines TRBV7-9 with TRBJ1-2; D is possibly TRBD1 (6 bases). Trimming took 4 bases from V and 8 from J, leaving 11 bases between them. The CDR3 totals 12 residues. Germline lookup yields CDR1 SEHNR and CDR2 FQNEAQ (reference sequence). The CDR3 region is CASSSQGYGYTF. DNA for the CDR3: TGTGCCAGCAGCTCACAGGGTTACGGCTACACCTTC.

Written as DNA, the CDR3 is TGTGCCAGCAGCGCACAAACCGGGACACCGAACTATGGCTACACCTTC. It yields the protein CASSAQTGTPNYGYTF. V and J are TRBV9 and TRBJ1-2; a possible D gene is TRBD1 (6 bases). CDR1 is SGDLS, CDR2 YYNGEE, per germline. The V gene lost 3 bases and the J gene lost 2 bases, with 17 bases spanning the gap. The CDR3 has 16 residues.

The V call is TRBV28, the J call TRBJ1-5, with D possibly being TRBD1 (6 bases). CDR1 MDHEN and CDR2 SYDVKM come from the germline V gene. Trimming shortened V by 6 bases and J by 5 bases, and 17 bases separated the two germline ends. This CDR3 is 15 amino acids long. The chain's CDR3 is CASSRRGAGHQPQHF. The CDR3 DNA follows: TGTGCCAGCAGCCGGAGGGGGGCAGGGCATCAGCCCCAGCATTTT.

This clone was counted between two and nine times. The J gene is TRBJ1-4, the V gene TRBV29-1; D is undetermined. Germline CDR1 SQVTM, CDR2 ANQGSEA. The V gene lost 6 bases and the J gene lost 0 bases, with 8 bases spanning the gap. This CDR3 is 13 amino acids long. As DNA, the CDR3 is TGCAGCGTCAGACCGACAACTAATGAAAAACTGTTTTTT. Translated: CSVRPTTNEKLFF.

V gene TRBV14 combines with J gene TRBJ1-1; D uncertain. The CDR3 has 16 residues. The V gene lost 1 base and the J gene lost 1 base, with 13 bases spanning the gap. Germline V gene data show CDR1 as SGHDN and CDR2 as FVKESK. CDR3 nucleotide sequence: TGTGCCAGCAGCCAAGTTTCGGGGATCGGGAACACTGAAGCTTTCTTT. Translation gives CASSQVSGIGNTEAFF. The variable domain in full, completed from reference TRBV14 and TRBJ1-1, reads EAGVTQFPSHSVIEKGQTVTLRCDPISGHDNLYWYRRVMGKEIKFLLHFVKESKQDESGMPNNRFLAERTGGTYSTLKVQPAELEDSGVYFCASSQVSGIGNTEAFFGQGTRLTVV.

The chain links TRBV28 to TRBJ2-3; D possibly corresponds to TRBD1 (6 bases). Between the trimmed V and J ends, which lost 5 bases and 6 bases, there was a span of 18 bases. Germline CDR1 reads MDHEN; CDR2 reads SYDVKM. This CDR3 contains 15 residues. CDR3 amino acids: CASSLPDRLGDTQYF. CDR3 DNA: TGTGCCAGCAGTCTCCCAGACAGGCTGGGGGATACGCAGTATTTT.